A selection of T cell receptor beta chains follows, all from one sample in a study of synovial regulatory T cells in juvenile arthritis. Data came from immunoSEQ multiplex PCR; TCRdb stores just in-frame clones and leaves some out. The sample table sets out about 10,000 clones. Sample: Treg cells from blood. Receptors were obtained from a donor aged 2-30 years with juvenile idiopathic arthritis. Both conserved end residues are part of each CDR3. Clone size is stated in some rows and not others, as once, few, many or a class when expanded.

TRBV30	TRBJ2-7	.	CAWAPDSAYEQYF
TRBV5-8	TRBJ1-5	.	CASSLPTGNQPQHF
TRBV5-6	TRBJ1-1	.	CASSLALGSLGDTEAFF
TRBV5-1	TRBJ2-1	.	CASSPGDSYNEQFF
TRBV15	TRBJ2-1	.	CATSREDTGVGNEQFF
TRBV6-5	TRBJ2-2	.	CASRARNTGELFF
TRBV19	TRBJ2-2	.	CASSFAGELFF
TRBV5-4	TRBJ1-5	.	CASSLLEGGINQPQHF
TRBV30	TRBJ2-1	.	CALGFVEQFF
TRBV7-8	TRBJ2-4	.	CASTPSGPPQYF
TRBV25-1	TRBJ2-7	.	CASSDSLRHEQYF
TRBV6-6	TRBJ2-7	medium-sized	CASSSGTGSYEQYF
TRBV27	TRBJ1-5	.	CASSSTTGPNQPQHF
TRBV6-5	TRBJ1-1	.	CASSYSRQFEAFF
TRBV2	TRBJ2-1	.	CASSELTSDYNEQFF
TRBV7-9	TRBJ1-1	.	CASSLAGATEAFF
TRBV2	TRBJ1-5	.	CASRGLGQGSQPQHF
TRBV7-8	TRBJ2-3	.	CASSLGSADTQYF
TRBV9	TRBJ2-5	.	CASSPTGGGASETQYF